This record looks at one T cell receptor (beta chain) sequence and its context. Its target is not known. The data are from a study of cytomegalovirus exposure and HLA in healthy donors. Study-wide results and limits: Clonal expansion was found to be greater in HLA-associated TCR beta chains than in equally common others in a later analysis. A likely sequencing artifact accounted for one observed cluster of highly shared sequence variants.

The CDR3 is 17 residues long. Germline loops: CDR1 SGHTA, CDR2 FQGNSA. The J segment lost 5 bases and the V segment lost 4 bases, leaving 7 bases of the junction unmatched. The PCR employed 60 Vbeta primers together with 13 Jbeta primers. Generated by immunoSEQ multiplex PCR, the TCRdb table keeps only in-frame clones and is missing some. The top ten clones hold over 0.2% of a sample with about 120,000 clones, around 80% of them seen once. The TCR originated in a man in his fifties in good health and CMV-seronegative. Input material: PBMCs. The V and J genes are TRBV7-2 and TRBJ2-5; 16 bases fit TRBD2. The CDR3 region is CASSSGLAGGWRETQYF. CDR3 in DNA: TGTGCCAGCAGCTCGGGACTAGCGGGAGGGTGGCGGGAGACCCAGTACTTC.